This T cell receptor (beta chain) was recorded in a study of identical twins. This clonotype was seen a few times. Germline V gives CDR1 SGHAT, CDR2 FQDESV (reference sequence). This CDR3 has 18 amino acids. The junction had 13 bases not matched to a gene; V was cut back by 2 bases and J by 7 bases. Each CDR3 protein gets one entry after TCRdb re-called the 5' RACE reads with MiXCR. The table has some 190,000 distinct CDR3 sequences, approximately 16% seen once. The sample was also linked to a second study, of T cells expressing NK-cell markers.

Specimen: CD8+ T cells sorted from blood. The sequence came from a woman between 18 and 29 years old in good health. The rearrangement links TRBV11-1 to TRBJ1-6; 8 bases map to TRBD1. In DNA, the CDR3 is TGTGCCAGCAGCTTACCTTTCCCTGGACAGGGTGAGAATTCACCCCTCCACTTT. Protein sequence: CASSLPFPGQGENSPLHF. The full variable domain, its missing parts supplied by reference TRBV11-1 and TRBJ1-6, is EAEVAQSPRYKITEKSQAVAFWCDPISGHATLYWYRQILGQGPELLVQFQDESVVDDSQLPKDRFSAERLKGVDSTLKIQPAELGDSAMYLCASSLPFPGQGENSPLHFGNGTRLTVT.